This note documents a single T cell receptor beta chain sequence. Its antigen is currently unknown. The data are from a study of cytomegalovirus exposure and HLA in healthy donors. This table comes from immunoSEQ multiplex PCR, and its TCRdb copy is limited to in-frame clones, with some not included. The sample lists 150,000 to 180,000 clones, around 84% occurring once. Study-level points and caveats: Most TCR sequences showed up rarely, but some public TCRs showed up in many donors.

The germline V gene has CDR1 MDHEN and CDR2 SYDVKM. The CDR3 runs to 13 residues. Trimming took off 7 bases at V and 8 bases at J, with 14 bases between the two ends. The chain recombines TRBV28 with TRBJ1-4; D is possibly TRBD1 (5 bases). The sequencing input was PBMCs. The origin of this receptor is a human donor in good health. The CDR3 coding sequence is TGTGCCAGCAAGCAGGGTCACAGGGAAAAACTGTTTTTT. It codes for CASKQGHREKLFF.